This entry is about one T cell receptor beta chain. Original processing notes: It was from reference gene primer amplification that nucleated cell counts were estimated. Using immunoSEQ multiplex PCR, the repertoire was profiled, and TCRdb retains in-frame clones only, with some absent. The V and J calls and clone size come from that table; D and trimming were worked out from the DNA. The data hold 90,000 to 130,000 clones, with 65% to 80% observed a single time. The CDR3 sequence is 14 residues long. The V gene lost 7 bases and the J gene lost 3 bases, with 13 bases spanning the gap. The germline gives CDR1 MRHNA, CDR2 SNTAGT. The sample comes from a study of blood T cell repertoires in COVID-19. Across the whole study: There were acute and convalescent COVID-19 samples, and they came from the United States, Italy and Spain. Sources were T cells, B-cell-depleted T cells, or PBMCs; the material itself was cDNA or gDNA.

V gene TRBV6-4 combines with J gene TRBJ1-3; D remains unclear. Sequencing was done on a sample of peripheral blood. The sequence was obtained from a woman aged 40-49 years with acute or convalescent COVID-19. CDR3 residues: CASTLLRNGNTIYF. The CDR3, as DNA: TGTGCCAGCACCCTATTGAGAAATGGAAACACCATATATTTT.